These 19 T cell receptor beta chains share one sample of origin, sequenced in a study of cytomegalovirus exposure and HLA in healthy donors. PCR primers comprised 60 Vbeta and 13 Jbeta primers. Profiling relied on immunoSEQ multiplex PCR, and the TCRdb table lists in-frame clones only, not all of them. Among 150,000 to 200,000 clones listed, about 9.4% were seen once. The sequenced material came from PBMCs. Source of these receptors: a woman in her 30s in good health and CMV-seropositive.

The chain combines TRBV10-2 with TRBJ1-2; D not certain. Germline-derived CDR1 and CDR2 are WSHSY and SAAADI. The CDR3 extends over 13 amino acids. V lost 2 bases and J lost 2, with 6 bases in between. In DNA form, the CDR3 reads TGCGCCAGCAGTGAGGACGGGAACTATGGCTACACCTTC. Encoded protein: CASSEDGNYGYTF.

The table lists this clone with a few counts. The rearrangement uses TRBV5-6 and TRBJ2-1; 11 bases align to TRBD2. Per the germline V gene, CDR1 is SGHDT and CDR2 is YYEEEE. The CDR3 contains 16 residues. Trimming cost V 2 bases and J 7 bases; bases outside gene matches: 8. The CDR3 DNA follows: TGTGCCAGCAGCTTTAGCGGGAGGGCACGTGGGAATGAGCAGTTCTTC. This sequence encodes CASSFSGRARGNEQFF.

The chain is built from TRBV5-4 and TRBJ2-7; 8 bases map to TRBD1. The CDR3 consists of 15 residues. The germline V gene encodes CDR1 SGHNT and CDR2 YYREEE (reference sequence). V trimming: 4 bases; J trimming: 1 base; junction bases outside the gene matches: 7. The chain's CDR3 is CASSGTGGVSYEQYF. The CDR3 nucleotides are TGTGCCAGCAGCGGCACAGGGGGTGTGTCCTACGAGCAGTACTTC.

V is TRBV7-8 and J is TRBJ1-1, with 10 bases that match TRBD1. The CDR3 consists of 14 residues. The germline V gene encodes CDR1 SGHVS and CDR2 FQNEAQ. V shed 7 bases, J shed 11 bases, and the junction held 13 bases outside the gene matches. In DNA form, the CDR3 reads TGTGCCAGCACAACTGGGGGGACAGGGGTTCTCGCTTTCTTT. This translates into CASTTGGTGVLAFF.

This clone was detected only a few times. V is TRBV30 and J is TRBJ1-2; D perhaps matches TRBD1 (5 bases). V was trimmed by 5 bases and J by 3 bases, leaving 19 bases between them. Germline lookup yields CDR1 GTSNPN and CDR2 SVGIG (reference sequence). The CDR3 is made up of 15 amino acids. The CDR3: CAWEGLNTLDYGYTF. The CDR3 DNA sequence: TGTGCCTGGGAGGGACTCAACACCCTCGACTATGGCTACACCTTC.

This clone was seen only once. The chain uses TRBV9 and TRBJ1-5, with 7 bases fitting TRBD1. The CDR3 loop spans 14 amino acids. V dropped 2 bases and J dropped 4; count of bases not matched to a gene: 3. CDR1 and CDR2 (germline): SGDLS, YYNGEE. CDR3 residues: CASSVGQINQPQHF. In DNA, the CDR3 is TGTGCCAGCAGCGTGGGACAGATTAATCAGCCCCAGCATTTT.

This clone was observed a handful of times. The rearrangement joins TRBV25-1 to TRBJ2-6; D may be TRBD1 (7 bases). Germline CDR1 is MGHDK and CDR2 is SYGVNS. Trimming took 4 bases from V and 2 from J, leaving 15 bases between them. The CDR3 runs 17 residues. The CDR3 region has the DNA TGTGCCAGCAGTGGACTGACAGGGAGGACTGGGGCCAACGTCCTGACTTTC. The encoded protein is CASSGLTGRTGANVLTF.

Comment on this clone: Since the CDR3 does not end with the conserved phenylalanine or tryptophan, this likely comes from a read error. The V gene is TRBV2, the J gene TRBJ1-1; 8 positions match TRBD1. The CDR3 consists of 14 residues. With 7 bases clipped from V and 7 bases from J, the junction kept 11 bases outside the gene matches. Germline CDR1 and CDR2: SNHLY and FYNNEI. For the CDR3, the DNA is TGTGCCAGCATTCCTCACAGGGGGGTGGGTGAAGCTTTCCTT. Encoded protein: CASIPHRGVGEAFL.

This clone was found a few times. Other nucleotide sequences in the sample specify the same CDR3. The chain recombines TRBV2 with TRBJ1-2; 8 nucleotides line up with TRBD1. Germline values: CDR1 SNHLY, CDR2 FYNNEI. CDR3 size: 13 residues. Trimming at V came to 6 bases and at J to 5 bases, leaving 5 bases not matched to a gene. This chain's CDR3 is CASSARTGYGYTF. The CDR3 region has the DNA TGTGCCAGCAGCGCAAGGACAGGGTATGGCTACACCTTC.

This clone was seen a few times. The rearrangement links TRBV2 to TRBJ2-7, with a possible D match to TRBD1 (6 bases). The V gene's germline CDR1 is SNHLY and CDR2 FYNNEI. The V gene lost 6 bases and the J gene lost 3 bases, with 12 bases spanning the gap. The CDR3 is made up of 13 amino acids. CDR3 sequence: CASRGRGSYEQYF. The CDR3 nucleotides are TGTGCCAGCAGGGGCAGGGGAAGCTACGAGCAGTACTTC.

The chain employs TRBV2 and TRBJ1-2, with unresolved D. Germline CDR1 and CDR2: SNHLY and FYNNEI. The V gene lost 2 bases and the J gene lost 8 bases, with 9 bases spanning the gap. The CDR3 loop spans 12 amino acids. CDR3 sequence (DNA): TGTGCCAGCAGTGAAACGGTCCGGGGCTACACCTTC. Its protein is CASSETVRGYTF. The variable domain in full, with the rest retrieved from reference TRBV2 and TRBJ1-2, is EPEVTQTPSHQVTQMGQEVILRCVPISNHLYFYWYRQILGQKVEFLVSFYNNEISEKSEIFDDQFSVERPDGSNFTLKIRSTKLEDSAMYFCASSETVRGYTFGSGTRLTVV.

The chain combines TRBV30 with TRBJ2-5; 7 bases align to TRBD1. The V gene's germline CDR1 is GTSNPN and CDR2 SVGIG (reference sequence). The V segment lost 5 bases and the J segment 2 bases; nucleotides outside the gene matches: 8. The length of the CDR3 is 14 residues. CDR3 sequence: CAWLGGFVQETQYF. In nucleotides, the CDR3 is TGTGCCTGGCTAGGGGGCTTTGTACAAGAGACCCAGTACTTC. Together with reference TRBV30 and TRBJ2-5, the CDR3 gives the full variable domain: SQTIHQWPATLVQPVGSPLSLECTVEGTSNPNLYWYRQAAGRGLQLLFYSVGIGQISSEVPQNLSASRPQDRQFILSSKKLLLSDSGFYLCAWLGGFVQETQYFGPGTRLLVL.

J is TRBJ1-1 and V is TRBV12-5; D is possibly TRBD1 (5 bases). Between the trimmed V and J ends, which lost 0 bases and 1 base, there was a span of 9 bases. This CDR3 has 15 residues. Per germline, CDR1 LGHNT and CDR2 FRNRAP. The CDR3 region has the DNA TGTGCTAGTGGTTTGGTACTTACAGGGAACACTGAAGCTTTCTTT. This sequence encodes CASGLVLTGNTEAFF.

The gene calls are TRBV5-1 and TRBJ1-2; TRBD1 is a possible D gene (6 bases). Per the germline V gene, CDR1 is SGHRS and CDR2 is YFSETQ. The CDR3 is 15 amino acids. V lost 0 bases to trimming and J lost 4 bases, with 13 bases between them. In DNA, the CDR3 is TGCGCCAGCAGCTTGGAGGGGGGGCACGGCTATGGCTACACCTTC. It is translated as CASSLEGGHGYGYTF.

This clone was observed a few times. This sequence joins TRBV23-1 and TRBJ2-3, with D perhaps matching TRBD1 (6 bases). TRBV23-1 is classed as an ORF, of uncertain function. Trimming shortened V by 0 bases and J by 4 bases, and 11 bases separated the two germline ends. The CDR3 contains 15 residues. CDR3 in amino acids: CASSQSVGGADTQYF. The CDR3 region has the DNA TGCGCCAGCAGTCAATCAGTAGGGGGAGCAGATACGCAGTATTTT.

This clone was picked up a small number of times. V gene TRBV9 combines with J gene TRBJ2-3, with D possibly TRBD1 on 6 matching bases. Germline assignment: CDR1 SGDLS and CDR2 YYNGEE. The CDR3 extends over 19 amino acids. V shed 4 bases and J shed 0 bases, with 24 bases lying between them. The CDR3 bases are TGTGCCAGCAGCTTACGCAGAACGCCAGGGGCCCCTAGCACAGATACGCAGTATTTT. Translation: CASSLRRTPGAPSTDTQYF.

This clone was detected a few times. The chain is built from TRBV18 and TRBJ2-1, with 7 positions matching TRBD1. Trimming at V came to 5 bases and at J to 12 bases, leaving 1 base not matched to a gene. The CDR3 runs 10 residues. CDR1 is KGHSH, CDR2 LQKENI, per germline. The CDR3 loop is CASSGDRQFF. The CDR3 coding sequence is TGTGCCAGCTCAGGGGACAGGCAGTTCTTC. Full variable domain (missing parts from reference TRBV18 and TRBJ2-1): NAGVMQNPRHLVRRRGQEARLRCSPMKGHSHVYWYRQLPEEGLKFMVYLQKENIIDESGMPKERFSAEFPKEGPSILRIQQVVRGDSAAYFCASSGDRQFFGPGTRLTVL.

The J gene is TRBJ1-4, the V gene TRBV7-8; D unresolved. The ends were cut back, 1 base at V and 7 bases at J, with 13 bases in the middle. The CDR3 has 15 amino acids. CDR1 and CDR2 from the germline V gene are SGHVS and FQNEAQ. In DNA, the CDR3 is TGTGCCAGCAGCTTAGTCGTAGGTGGGAGTGAAAAACTGTTTTTT. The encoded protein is CASSLVVGGSEKLFF.

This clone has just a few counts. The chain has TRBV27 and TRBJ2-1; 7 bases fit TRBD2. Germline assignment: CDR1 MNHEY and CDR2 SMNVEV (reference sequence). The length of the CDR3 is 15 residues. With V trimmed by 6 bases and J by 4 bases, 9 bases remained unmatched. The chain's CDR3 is CASSLQAGKYNEQFF. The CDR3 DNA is TGTGCCAGCAGCCTTCAAGCGGGGAAATACAATGAGCAGTTCTTC.